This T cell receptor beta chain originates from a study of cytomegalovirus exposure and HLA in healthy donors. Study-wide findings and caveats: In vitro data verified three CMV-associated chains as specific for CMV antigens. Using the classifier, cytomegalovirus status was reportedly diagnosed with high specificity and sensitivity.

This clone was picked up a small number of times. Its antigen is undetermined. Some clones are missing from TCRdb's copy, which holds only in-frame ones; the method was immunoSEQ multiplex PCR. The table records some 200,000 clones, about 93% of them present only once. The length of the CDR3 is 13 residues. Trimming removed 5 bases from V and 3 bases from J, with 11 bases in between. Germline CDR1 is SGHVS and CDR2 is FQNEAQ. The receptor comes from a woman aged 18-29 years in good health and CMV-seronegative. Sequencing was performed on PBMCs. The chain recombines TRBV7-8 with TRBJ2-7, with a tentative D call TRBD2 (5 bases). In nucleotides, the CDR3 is TGTGCCAGCAGCCCAGGAGGTTTCTACGAGCAGTACTTC. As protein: CASSPGGFYEQYF.